This T cell receptor (beta chain) was sequenced for a study of tumor and adjacent non-tumor tissue in lung cancer. Study-wide points: Shorter survival was associated with higher TCR diversity in tumors.

This sample's RNA came from whole unsorted tissue. More than 3 cm separated this lung sample from the edge of the tumor. Remarks on this clonotype: Antigen specificity is unknown. Relative to the germline gene, one junction end is altered; a read error may explain this.

Three rounds of nested PCR, following a modified ARM-PCR protocol, produced the TCRbeta library. TCRdb re-called the multiplex PCR reads through MiXCR, storing one row per CDR3 protein. The top ten hold around 43% of the sample, which has more than 60,000 distinct CDR3 sequences, more than 75% seen once. This TCR derives from a man aged 55-75 years with non-small cell lung cancer. Sequenced: distant non-tumor lung tissue.

The CDR3 DNA follows: TGTGCCTGGAGGTTCGGAGGGGGGCGCGGATGGAGTGAGCAGTTTTTT. Translated: CAWRFGGGRGWSEQFF. This sequence joins TRBV30 and TRBJ2-1; D possibly matches TRBD1 or TRBD2 (6 bases each). Germline V gene sequence: CDR1 GTSNPN, CDR2 SVGIG (reference sequence). There are 16 residues in the CDR3.